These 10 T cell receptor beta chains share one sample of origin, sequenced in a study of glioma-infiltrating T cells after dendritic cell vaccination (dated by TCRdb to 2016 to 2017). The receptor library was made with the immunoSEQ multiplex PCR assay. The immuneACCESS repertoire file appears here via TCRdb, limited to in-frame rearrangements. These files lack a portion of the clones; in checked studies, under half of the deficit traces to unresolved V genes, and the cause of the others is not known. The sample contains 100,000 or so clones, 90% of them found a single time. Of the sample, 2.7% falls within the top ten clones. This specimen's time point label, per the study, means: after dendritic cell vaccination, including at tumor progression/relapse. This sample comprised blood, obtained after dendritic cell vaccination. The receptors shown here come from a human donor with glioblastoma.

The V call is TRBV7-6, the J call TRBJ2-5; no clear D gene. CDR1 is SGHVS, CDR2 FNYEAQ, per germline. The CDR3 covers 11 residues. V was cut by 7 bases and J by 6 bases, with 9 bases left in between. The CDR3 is CASTTAQTQYF. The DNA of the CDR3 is TGTGCCAGCACCACTGCACAGACCCAGTACTTC. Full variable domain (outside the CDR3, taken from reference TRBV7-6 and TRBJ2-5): GAGVSQSPRYKVTKRGQDVALRCDPISGHVSLYWYRQALGQGPEFLTYFNYEAQQDKSGLPNDRFSAERPEGSISTLTIQRTEQRDSAMYRCASTTAQTQYFGPGTRLLVL.

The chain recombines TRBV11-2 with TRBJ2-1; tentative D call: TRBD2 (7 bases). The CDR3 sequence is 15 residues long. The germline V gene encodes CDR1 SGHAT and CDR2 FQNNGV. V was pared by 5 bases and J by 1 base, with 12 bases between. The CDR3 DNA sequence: TGTGCCAGCAGCCCGGGGGGCAGGTCCTACAATGAGCAGTTCTTC. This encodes CASSPGGRSYNEQFF.

The CDR3 is CASSSWRGGPNNEQFF. CDR3 coding DNA: TGTGCCAGCAGCTCGTGGAGGGGGGGACCGAACAATGAGCAGTTCTTC. The genes are TRBV7-2 and TRBJ2-1, with a tentative D call TRBD2 (7 bases). V was clipped by 4 bases and J by 5 bases, with 18 bases between them. Germline lookup yields CDR1 SGHTA and CDR2 FQGNSA. The CDR3 totals 16 residues.

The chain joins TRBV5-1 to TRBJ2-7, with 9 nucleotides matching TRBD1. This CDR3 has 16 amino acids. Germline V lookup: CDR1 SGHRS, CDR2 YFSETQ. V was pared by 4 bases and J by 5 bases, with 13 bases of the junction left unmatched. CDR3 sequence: CASSPGLGTGNHEQYF. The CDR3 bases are TGCGCCAGCAGCCCAGGCCTGGGGACAGGGAACCACGAGCAGTACTTC.

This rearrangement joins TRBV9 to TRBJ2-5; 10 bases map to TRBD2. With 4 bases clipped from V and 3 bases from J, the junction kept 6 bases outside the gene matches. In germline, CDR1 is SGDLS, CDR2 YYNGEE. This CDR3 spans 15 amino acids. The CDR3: CASSRSSGGEETQYF. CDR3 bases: TGTGCCAGCAGCCGCTCCAGCGGGGGGGAAGAGACCCAGTACTTC.

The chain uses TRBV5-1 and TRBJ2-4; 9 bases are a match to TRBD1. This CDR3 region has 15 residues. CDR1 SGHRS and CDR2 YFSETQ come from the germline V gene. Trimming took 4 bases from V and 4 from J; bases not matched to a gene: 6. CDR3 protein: CASSGGTGTKNIQYF. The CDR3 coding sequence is TGCGCCAGCAGCGGGGGGACAGGGACAAAAAACATTCAGTACTTC.

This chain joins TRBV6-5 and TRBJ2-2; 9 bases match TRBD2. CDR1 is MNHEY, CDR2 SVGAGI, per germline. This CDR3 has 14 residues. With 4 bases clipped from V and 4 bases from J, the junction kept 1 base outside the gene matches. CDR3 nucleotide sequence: TGTGCCAGCAGTTTAGCGGGAGTCACCGGGGAGCTGTTTTTT. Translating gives CASSLAGVTGELFF.

The DNA for the CDR3 is TGTGCCAGCAGTGAACCCGGGTGGAAATACGAGCAGTACTTC. This translates into CASSEPGWKYEQYF. The chain couples TRBV6-1 to TRBJ2-7; D remains ambiguous. Germline assignment: CDR1 MNHNS and CDR2 SASEGT. The CDR3 covers 14 residues. The ends were cut back, 2 bases at V and 4 bases at J, with 12 bases in the middle.

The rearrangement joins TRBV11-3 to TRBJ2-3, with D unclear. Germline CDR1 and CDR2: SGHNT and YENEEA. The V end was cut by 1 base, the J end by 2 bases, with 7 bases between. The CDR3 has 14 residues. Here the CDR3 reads CASSLVTFTDTQYF. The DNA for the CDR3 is TGTGCCAGCAGCTTAGTAACTTTCACAGATACGCAGTATTTT.

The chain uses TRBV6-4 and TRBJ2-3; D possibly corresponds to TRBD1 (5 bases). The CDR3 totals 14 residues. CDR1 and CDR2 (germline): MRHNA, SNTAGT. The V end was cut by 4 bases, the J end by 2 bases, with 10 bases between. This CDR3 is CASSGQGHTDTQYF. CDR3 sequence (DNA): TGTGCCAGCAGTGGGCAGGGCCACACAGATACGCAGTATTTT.